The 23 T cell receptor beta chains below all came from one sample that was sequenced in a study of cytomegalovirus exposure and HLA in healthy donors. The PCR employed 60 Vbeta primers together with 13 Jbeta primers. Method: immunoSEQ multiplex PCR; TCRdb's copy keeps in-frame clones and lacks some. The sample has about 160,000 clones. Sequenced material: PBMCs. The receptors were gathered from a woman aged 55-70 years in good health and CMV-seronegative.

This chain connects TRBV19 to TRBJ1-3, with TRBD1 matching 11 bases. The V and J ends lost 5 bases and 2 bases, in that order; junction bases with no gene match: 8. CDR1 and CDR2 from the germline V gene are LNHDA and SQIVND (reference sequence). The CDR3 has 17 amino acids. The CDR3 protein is CASSPKDRGHPGNTIYF. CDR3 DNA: TGTGCCAGTAGTCCGAAGGACAGGGGGCACCCTGGAAACACCATATATTTT.

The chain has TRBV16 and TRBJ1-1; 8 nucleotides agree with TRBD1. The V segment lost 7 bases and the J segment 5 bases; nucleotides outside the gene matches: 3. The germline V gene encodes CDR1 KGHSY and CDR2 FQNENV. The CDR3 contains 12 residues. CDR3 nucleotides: TGTGCCAGCAATCGACAGGGGACTGAAGCTTTCTTT. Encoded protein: CASNRQGTEAFF. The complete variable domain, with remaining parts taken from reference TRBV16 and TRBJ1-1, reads GEEVAQTPKHLVRGEGQKAKLYCAPIKGHSYVFWYQQVLKNEFKFLISFQNENVFDETGMPKERFSAKCLPNSPCSLEIQATKLEDSAVYFCASNRQGTEAFFGQGTRLTVV.

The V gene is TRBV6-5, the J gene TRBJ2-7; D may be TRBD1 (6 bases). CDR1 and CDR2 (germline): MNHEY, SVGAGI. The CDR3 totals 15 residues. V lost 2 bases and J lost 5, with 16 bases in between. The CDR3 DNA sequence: TGTGCCAGCAGTTACCTTACAGGGAGTACCCACGAGCAGTACTTC. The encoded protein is CASSYLTGSTHEQYF.

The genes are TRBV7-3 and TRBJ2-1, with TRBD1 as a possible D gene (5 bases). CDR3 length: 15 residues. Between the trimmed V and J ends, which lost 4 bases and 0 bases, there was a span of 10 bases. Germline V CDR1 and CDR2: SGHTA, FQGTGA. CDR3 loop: CASSSQGSSYNEQFF. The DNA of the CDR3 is TGTGCCAGCAGCTCTCAGGGAAGCTCCTACAATGAGCAGTTCTTC.

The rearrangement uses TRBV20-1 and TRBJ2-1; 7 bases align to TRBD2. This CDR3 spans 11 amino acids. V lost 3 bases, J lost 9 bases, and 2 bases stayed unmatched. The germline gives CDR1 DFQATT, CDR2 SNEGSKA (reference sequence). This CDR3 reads CSARGGAEQFF. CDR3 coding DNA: TGCAGTGCTAGGGGAGGGGCTGAGCAGTTCTTC.

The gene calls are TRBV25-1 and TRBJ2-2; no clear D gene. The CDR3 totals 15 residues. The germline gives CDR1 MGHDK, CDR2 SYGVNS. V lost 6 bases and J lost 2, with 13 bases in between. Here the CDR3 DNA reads TGTGCCAGCAGCAGGCCCCTACCCAACACCGGGGAGCTGTTTTTT. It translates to CASSRPLPNTGELFF.

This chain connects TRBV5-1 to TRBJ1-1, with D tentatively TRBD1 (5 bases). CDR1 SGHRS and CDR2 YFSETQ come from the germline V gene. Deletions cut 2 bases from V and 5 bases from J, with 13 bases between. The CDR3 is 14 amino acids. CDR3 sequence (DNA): TGCGCCAGCAGCTTTGAAGGGGTATCAACTGAAGCTTTCTTT. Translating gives CASSFEGVSTEAFF.

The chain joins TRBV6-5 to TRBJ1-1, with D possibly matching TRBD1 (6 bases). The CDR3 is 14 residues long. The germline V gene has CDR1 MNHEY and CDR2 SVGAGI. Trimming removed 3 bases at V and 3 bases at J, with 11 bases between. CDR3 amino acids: CASSYNRVDTEAFF. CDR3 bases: TGTGCCAGCAGTTATAACAGGGTGGACACTGAAGCTTTCTTT.

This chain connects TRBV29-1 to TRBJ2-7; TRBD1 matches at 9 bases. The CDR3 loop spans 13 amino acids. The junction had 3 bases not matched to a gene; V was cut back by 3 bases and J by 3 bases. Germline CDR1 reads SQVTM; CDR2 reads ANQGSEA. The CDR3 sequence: CSVDRTGDYEQYF. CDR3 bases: TGCAGCGTTGACCGGACAGGGGACTACGAGCAGTACTTC.

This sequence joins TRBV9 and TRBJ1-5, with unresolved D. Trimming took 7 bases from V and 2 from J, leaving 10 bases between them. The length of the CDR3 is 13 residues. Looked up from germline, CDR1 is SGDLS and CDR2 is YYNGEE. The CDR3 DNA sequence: TGTGCCAGCGGACTTCATGGCAATCAGCCCCAGCATTTT. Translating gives CASGLHGNQPQHF. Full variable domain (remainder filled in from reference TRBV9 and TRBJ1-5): DSGVTQTPKHLITATGQRVTLRCSPRSGDLSVYWYQQSLDQGLQFLIQYYNGEERAKGNILERFSAQQFPDLHSELNLSSLELGDSALYFCASGLHGNQPQHFGDGTRLSIL.

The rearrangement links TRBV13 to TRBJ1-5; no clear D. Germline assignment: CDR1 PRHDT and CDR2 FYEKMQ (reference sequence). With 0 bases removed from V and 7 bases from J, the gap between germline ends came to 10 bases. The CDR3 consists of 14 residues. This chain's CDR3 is CASSLGEGTQPQHF. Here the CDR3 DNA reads TGTGCCAGCAGCTTAGGAGAGGGAACACAGCCCCAGCATTTT.

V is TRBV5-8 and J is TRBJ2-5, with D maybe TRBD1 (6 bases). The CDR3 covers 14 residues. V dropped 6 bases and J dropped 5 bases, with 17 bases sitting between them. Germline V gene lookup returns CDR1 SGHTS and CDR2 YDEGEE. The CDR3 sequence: CASKVSGVEETQYF. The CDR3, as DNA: TGTGCCAGCAAGGTATCAGGGGTAGAGGAGACCCAGTACTTC.

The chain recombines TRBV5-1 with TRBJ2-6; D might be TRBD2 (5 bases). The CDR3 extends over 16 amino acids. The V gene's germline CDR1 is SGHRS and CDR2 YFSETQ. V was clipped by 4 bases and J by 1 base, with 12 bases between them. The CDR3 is CASSPGGLSGANVLTF. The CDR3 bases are TGCGCCAGCAGCCCCGGCGGGCTATCTGGGGCCAACGTCCTGACTTTC.

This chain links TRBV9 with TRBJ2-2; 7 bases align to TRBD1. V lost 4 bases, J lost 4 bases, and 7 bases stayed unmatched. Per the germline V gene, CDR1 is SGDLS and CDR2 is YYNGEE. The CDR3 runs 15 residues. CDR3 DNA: TGTGCCAGCAGCACCGGGACAGCCATCACCGGGGAGCTGTTTTTT. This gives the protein CASSTGTAITGELFF. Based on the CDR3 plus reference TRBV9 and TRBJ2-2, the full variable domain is DSGVTQTPKHLITATGQRVTLRCSPRSGDLSVYWYQQSLDQGLQFLIQYYNGEERAKGNILERFSAQQFPDLHSELNLSSLELGDSALYFCASSTGTAITGELFFGEGSRLTVL.

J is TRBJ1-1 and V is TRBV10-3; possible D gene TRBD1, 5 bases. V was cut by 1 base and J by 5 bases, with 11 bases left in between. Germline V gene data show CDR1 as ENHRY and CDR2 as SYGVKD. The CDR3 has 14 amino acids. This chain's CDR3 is CAISEWQGGTEAFF. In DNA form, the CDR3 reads TGTGCCATCAGTGAGTGGCAGGGAGGTACTGAAGCTTTCTTT.

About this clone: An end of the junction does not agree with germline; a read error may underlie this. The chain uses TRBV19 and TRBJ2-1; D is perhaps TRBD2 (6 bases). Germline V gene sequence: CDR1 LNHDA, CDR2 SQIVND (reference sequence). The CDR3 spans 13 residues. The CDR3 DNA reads TGTGCCAGTAGTCCCGGCCCGGGACTGGGACCGCTCTTC. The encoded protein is CASSPGPGLGPLF.

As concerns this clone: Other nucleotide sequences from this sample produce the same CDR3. CDR3 nucleotides: TGCGCCAGCAGCTTGGCTCTAAGCTCCTACGAGCAGTACTTC. Translating it yields CASSLALSSYEQYF. This chain joins TRBV5-1 and TRBJ2-7, with unresolved D. V was trimmed by 0 bases and J by 0 bases, leaving 7 bases between them. Germline CDR1 is SGHRS and CDR2 is YFSETQ. The CDR3 has 14 amino acids.

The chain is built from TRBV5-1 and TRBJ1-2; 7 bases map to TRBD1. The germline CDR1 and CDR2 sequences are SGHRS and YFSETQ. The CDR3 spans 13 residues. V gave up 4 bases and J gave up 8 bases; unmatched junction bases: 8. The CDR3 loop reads CASSQQGTRGYTF. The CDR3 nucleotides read TGCGCCAGCAGCCAACAGGGGACAAGGGGCTACACCTTC.

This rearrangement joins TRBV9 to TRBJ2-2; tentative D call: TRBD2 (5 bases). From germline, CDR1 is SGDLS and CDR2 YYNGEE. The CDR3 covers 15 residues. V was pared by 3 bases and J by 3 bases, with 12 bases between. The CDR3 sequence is CASSEEASYTGELFF. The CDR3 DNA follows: TGTGCCAGCAGCGAGGAGGCCAGCTACACCGGGGAGCTGTTTTTT.

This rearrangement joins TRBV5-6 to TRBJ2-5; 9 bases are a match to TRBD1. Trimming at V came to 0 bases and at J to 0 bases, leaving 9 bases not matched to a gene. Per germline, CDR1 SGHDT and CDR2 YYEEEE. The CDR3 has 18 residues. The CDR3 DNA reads TGTGCCAGCAGCTTGGCGGGAACAGGGGGCGGTCACCAAGAGACCCAGTACTTC. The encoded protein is CASSLAGTGGGHQETQYF.

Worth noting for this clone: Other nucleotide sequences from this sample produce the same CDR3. CDR3: CASSLAGNTGELFF. CDR3 nucleotide sequence: TGCGCCAGCAGCTTGGCTGGCAACACCGGGGAGCTGTTTTTT. The V call is TRBV5-1, the J call TRBJ2-2; D is uncertain. This CDR3 contains 14 residues. Trimming removed 0 bases at V and 2 bases at J, with 5 bases between. Germline V gene lookup returns CDR1 SGHRS and CDR2 YFSETQ.

CDR3 sequence reads: CASSPPMGGGETQYF. In DNA, the CDR3 is TGTGCCAGCTCACCACCGATGGGCGGGGGAGAGACCCAGTACTTC. The chain is built from TRBV18 and TRBJ2-5; 7 bases line up with TRBD2. CDR1 KGHSH and CDR2 LQKENI come from the germline V gene. V dropped 0 bases and J dropped 4; count of bases not matched to a gene: 5. The length of the CDR3 is 15 residues.

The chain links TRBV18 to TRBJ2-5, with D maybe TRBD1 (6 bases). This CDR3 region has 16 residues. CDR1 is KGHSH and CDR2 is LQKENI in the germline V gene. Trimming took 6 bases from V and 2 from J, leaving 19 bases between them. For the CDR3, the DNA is TGTGCCAGCTCTCCGCCGGTTGGGGGCTTTCAAGAGACCCAGTACTTC. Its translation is CASSPPVGGFQETQYF.